The sequence of this T cell receptor beta chain was determined in a study of T cell changes during pregnancy in multiple sclerosis. This clone showed up just once. Profiled with immunoSEQ multiplex PCR; TCRdb holds only in-frame clones, not every one. The sample lists about 110,000 clones, 92% occurring once. The length of the CDR3 is 15 residues. The ends lost 5 bases at V and 4 bases at J; junction bases unmatched: 7. Germline CDR1 MGHDK, CDR2 SYGVNS. This TCR derives from a female donor in good health, enrolled as a control in a pregnancy study. The chain is built from TRBV25-1 and TRBJ1-4; TRBD1 matches at 7 bases. The input for sequencing was peripheral blood, taken in the third trimester of pregnancy. The chain's CDR3 is CASSTRGQLNEKLFF. CDR3 coding DNA: TGTGCCAGCAGTACCCGGGGACAGCTTAATGAAAAACTGTTTTTT.